The clone carrying this T cell receptor (beta chain) was counted at least ten times. The antigen remains undetermined. The data stem from a study of T cell repertoires in cytomegalovirus infection. Study-level background: Carrying CMV and the relevant HLA type showed in public TCR beta signatures.

Notes on the study in general: There were HLA-C-restricted CMV-specific TCR beta clonotypes dominating the ex vivo response.

TCRdb used MiXCR to reprocess the reads, holding one entry per CDR3 protein. The sample records almost 550,000 distinct CDR3 sequences, approximately 15% being singletons. The CDR3 is made up of 15 amino acids. CDR1 is SGHTA and CDR2 is FQGNSA in the germline V gene. Unmatched junction bases numbered 1, after V lost 4 bases and J lost 5 bases. The clonotype was recovered from a human donor in good health (CMV status not recorded). Some clones in this sample may be carry-over from other donors' samples. Sequenced material: CD8+ T cells from PBMCs. The chain joins TRBV7-2 to TRBJ2-2, with 13 positions matching TRBD2. CDR3 loop: CASSSTSGRTGELFF. CDR3 sequence (DNA): TGTGCCAGCAGCTCGACTAGCGGGAGGACCGGGGAGCTGTTTTTT. The variable domain in full, with the rest retrieved from reference TRBV7-2 and TRBJ2-2, is GAGVSQSPSNKVTEKGKDVELRCDPISGHTALYWYRQSLGQGLEFLIYFQGNSAPDKSGLPSDRFSAERTGGSVSTLTIQRTQQEDSAVYLCASSSTSGRTGELFFGEGSRLTVL.